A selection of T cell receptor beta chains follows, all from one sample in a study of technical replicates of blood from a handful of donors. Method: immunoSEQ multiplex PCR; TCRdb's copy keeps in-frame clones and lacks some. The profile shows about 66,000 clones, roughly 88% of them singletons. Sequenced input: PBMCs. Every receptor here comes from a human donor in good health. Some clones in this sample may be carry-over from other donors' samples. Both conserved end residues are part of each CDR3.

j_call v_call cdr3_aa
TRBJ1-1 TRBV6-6 CASSYRQGVGTEAFF
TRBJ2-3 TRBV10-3 CAIRRDRGTDTQYF
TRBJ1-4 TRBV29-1 CSAANTGGNEKLFF
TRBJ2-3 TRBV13 CASSLGGAGGMVADTQYF
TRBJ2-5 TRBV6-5 CASSAGTGGRETQYF
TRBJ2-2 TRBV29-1 CSVVDSGAPGELFF
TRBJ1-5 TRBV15 CATSDRDRDQPQHF
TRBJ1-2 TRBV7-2 CASSPRQANYGYTF
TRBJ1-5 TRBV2 CASRGTGGYYGQPQHF
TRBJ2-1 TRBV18 CASSLNVVGLAGDNEQFF
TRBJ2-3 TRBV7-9 CASSFSLGQGIGGDTQYF
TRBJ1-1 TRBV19 CASRASGTWDTEAFF
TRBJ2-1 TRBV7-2 CASSLVPLAGSSYNEQFF
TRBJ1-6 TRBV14 CASSQGLSSYNSPLHF
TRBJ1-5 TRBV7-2 CASSLMDNRQPQHF
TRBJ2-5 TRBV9 CASSVAGGAIIETQYF
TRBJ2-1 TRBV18 CASSSLIREDEQFF
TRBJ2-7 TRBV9 CASSFLPDRDYEQYF
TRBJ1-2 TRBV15 CATSRGQGSNYGYTF
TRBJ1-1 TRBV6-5 CASTSMDRGQTEAFF
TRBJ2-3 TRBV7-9 CASSLAGGFTDTQYF
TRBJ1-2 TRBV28 CASRSGQFGYTF
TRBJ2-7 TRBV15 CATSRDQWLAYEQYF
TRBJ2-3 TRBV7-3 CASSSGETDTQYF
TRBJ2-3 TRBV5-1 CASSLSGDRGPTDTQYF
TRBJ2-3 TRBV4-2 CASSSRLAGESTDTQYF
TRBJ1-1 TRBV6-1 CASSPGTGGALGAFF
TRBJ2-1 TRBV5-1 CASSLDSHNEQFF
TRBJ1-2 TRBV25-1 CASSDQGYGYTF
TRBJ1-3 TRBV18 CASSAVGRGHSGNTIYF
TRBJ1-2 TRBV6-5 CASSYSTGGWGYGYTF
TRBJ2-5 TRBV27 CASSLVGARETQYF
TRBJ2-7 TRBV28 CASSIPREGGWYEQYF
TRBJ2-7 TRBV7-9 CASSLVRSPGEQYF
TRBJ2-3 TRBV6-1 CASRQVTDTQYF
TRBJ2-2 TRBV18 CASSPAGGNTGELFF
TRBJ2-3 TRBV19 CASRTTSTITDTQYF
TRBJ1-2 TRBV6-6 CASSYPDGAGGYTF
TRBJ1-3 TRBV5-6 CASSLGGGTSGNTIYF
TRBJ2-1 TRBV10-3 CAISGQDRSSYNEQFF
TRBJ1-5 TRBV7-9 CASSLEDSSNQPQHF
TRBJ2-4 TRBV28 CASSSGQRAKNIQYF
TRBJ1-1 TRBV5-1 CASSLAGGYTEAFF
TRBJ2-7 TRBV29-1 CSVKGGAYEQYF
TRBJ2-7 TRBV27 CASSGLAGTEQYF
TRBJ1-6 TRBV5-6 CASSYSPGSSPLHF
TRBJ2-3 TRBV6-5 CASKPGSVGTDTQYF
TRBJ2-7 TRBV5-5 CASSLEGTGPYEQYF
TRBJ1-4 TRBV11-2 CASSPDRGREKLFF
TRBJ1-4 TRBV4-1 CASSQRDSNEKLFF
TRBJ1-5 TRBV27 CASSLRGNQPQHF
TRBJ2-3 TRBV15 CATSRDRLTDTQYF
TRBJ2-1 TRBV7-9 CASSGPAYNEQFF
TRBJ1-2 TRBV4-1 CASSHQWDSPSTF
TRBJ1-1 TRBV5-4 CASSLEPGRNTEAFF
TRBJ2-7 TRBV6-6 CASSYVTTGSHEQYF
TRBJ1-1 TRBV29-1 CSVGRQNTEAFF
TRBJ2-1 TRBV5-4 CASSLTKTSGGAYNEQFF
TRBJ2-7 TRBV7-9 CASSSGTSGTDEQYF